Sequencing of this T cell receptor (beta chain) was carried out in a study of blood T cell repertoires in COVID-19. Sequencing used immunoSEQ multiplex PCR; TCRdb keeps in-frame clones, though not all of them. The data show some 360,000 clones, with about 90% seen just once and approximately 2.4% held by the top ten. The germline gives CDR1 LNHDA, CDR2 SQIVND (reference sequence). This CDR3 comprises 14 residues. V was pared by 7 bases and J by 6 bases, with 18 bases between. The chain has TRBV19 and TRBJ1-1; tentative D call: TRBD1 (6 bases). This TCR was recovered from an older woman with COVID-19, enrolled during active disease. The sequenced material came from peripheral blood. The CDR3 sequence: CASTSNRVGSEAFF. The CDR3 DNA sequence: TGTGCCAGTACCTCCAACAGGGTCGGCTCTGAAGCTTTCTTT.